The clone carrying this T cell receptor (beta chain) was observed a handful of times. Its antigen remains unidentified. Unique molecular identifiers were used in preparing the TCRbeta library. TCRdb passed the PCR reads through MiXCR, listing each CDR3 protein once. The table shows 350,000 to 500,000 distinct CDR3 sequences, with 43% occurring only once. This entry comes from a study of T-cell reconstitution after alpha-beta-depleted transplantation in children. Study-wide findings and caveats: Newly made T cells mostly supplied T-cell counts and diversity one year after transplant. Diversity of TCRbeta at day 60 was high in some patients, arising from surviving recipient T cells and thymic progenitors. Reported findings indicate that, about two months after transplant, alpha-beta T cells came from several hundred expanded clones, which were derived from non-depleted graft cells.

Specimen: PBMCs, collected before TCRalphabeta/CD19-depleted stem cell transplant. The TCR was taken from a girl aged 2-10 years with aplastic anemia, due to receive a stem cell transplant.

Here the CDR3 reads CASRDTRQPKNIQYF. CDR3 nucleotides: TGTGCCAGCAGGGATACGAGACAGCCCAAAAACATTCAGTACTTC. V and J are TRBV6-1 and TRBJ2-4; possible D gene TRBD1, 5 bases. V was shortened by 6 bases and J by 2 bases, with 14 bases between the two germline ends. The CDR3 extends over 15 amino acids. Looked up from germline, CDR1 is MNHNS and CDR2 is SASEGT.